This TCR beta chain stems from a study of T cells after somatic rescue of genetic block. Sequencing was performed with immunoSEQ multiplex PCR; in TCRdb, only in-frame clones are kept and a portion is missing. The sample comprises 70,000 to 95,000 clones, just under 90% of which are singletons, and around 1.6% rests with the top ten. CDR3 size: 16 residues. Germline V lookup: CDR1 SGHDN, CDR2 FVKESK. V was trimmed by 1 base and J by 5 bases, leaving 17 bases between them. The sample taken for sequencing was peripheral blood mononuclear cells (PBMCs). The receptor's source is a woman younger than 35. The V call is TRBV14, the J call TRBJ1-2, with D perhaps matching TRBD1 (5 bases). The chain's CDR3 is CASSQGGTGRRYGYTF. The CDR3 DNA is TGTGCCAGCAGCCAAGGAGGGACGGGCAGGAGATATGGCTACACCTTC. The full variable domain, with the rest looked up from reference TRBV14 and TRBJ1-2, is EAGVTQFPSHSVIEKGQTVTLRCDPISGHDNLYWYRRVMGKEIKFLLHFVKESKQDESGMPNNRFLAERTGGTYSTLKVQPAELEDSGVYFCASSQGGTGRRYGYTFGSGTRLTVV.